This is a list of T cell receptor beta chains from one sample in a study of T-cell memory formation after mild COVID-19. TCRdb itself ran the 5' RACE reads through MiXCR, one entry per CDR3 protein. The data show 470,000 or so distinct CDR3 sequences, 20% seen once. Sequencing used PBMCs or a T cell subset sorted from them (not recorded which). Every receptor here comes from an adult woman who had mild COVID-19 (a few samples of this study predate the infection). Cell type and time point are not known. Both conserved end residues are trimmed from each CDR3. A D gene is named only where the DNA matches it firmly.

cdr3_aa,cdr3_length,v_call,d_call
SARLTAGTGFYGYT,14,TRBV20-1,.
ASSQEGQNSGNTIY,14,TRBV4-1,.
ASSGQGRVADTQY,13,TRBV6-2/TRBV6-3,TRBD1
ASSEFSRQGDQPQH,14,TRBV6-1,TRBD1
ASSYLSLGVNTEAF,14,TRBV6-2/TRBV6-3,.
SVEEGRSPQETQY,13,TRBV29-1,.
SAPTSGGVNTQY,12,TRBV20-1,TRBD2
SERQTQY,7,TRBV29-1,.
ASTPRGTSYNEQF,13,TRBV12-3/TRBV12-4,TRBD1
ATSDFGNEQF,10,TRBV24-1,.
ASRAGTSGSGEQY,13,TRBV11-2,TRBD2
ASSEDRDGYEQY,12,TRBV19,TRBD1
ASSLVGVGGTYEQY,14,TRBV5-6,TRBD1
ASSLRQGLLFSGELF,15,TRBV7-2,TRBD1
ASSQVTENEKLF,12,TRBV3-1,.
ASSPERGTGGSQPQH,15,TRBV27,TRBD1
ASGDRNYGYT,10,TRBV19,.
ASSLSFLNNEQF,12,TRBV7-3,.
SVPGGLNTEAF,11,TRBV29-1,.
ASRGWQETEAF,11,TRBV5-4,.
ASSGRGNSPLH,11,TRBV7-9,.
ASSVAWMVAGGEQF,14,TRBV9,TRBD2
ASSALTGDEKLF,12,TRBV9,TRBD1
ASGRDRANTEAF,12,TRBV7-6,TRBD1
ASSEEGGATYEQY,13,TRBV2,.
ASSLGSAETQY,11,TRBV11-2,.
ASILAGGPYEQY,12,TRBV5-6,.
ASSPERGINEQF,12,TRBV18,TRBD2
ASTLTGVDTQY,11,TRBV28,.
ASSLGQGRSAF,11,TRBV7-3,TRBD1
ASSQGTAYGYT,11,TRBV14,.
SAPGVGGGLLGNEQF,15,TRBV20-1,.
ATSRGLAGKKNIQY,14,TRBV15,TRBD2
ASSVTSGGYEQF,12,TRBV6-4,TRBD2
ATGGTLNSYEQY,12,TRBV15,.
ASRRPGHPWGYT,12,TRBV12-3/TRBV12-4,.
SASPAGRAEAF,11,TRBV20-1,.
ASSHTGGNEKLF,12,TRBV4-1,.
ASSPEGAGKNEQY,13,TRBV9,.
ASSLALEITEAF,12,TRBV7-9,.
ASSQEGSGRVIYEQY,15,TRBV3-1,.
ATSDSSGRRETQY,13,TRBV24-1,TRBD2
ASSLARTTPMYNEQF,15,TRBV7-6,.
ASSFTGAENYGYT,13,TRBV5-1,.
ASSLTGGVTGELF,13,TRBV7-2,.
ASSLVGTGRNEQF,13,TRBV7-9,.
ASSPAQATGANVLT,14,TRBV27,.
AISESVTGWNGYT,13,TRBV10-3,.
ASSLGGSNYGYT,12,TRBV5-1,TRBD1
ASSPTGEGTGELF,13,TRBV7-2,TRBD1